Presented here are 18 T cell receptor beta chains from one specimen sequenced in a study of CD8+ T cells in alopecia areata. Treatment defined: oral pan-JAK inhibitor, 5-10 mg twice daily. It was cDNA, reverse transcribed from extracted RNA, that served as the sequencing template. The repertoire was sequenced with immunoSEQ multiplex PCR; TCRdb's copy has only in-frame clones and lacks some. The sample has 90,000 to 150,000 clones, about 50% seen once. The specimen comprised CD4+ T cells sorted from blood, sampled at week 4, from a patient treated with tofacitinib. The source is a human donor with alopecia areata.

The V gene is TRBV19, the J gene TRBJ1-2; maybe TRBD1 (5 bases). There are 15 residues in the CDR3. Between the trimmed V and J ends, which lost 0 bases and 2 bases, there was a span of 10 bases. From germline, CDR1 is LNHDA and CDR2 SQIVND (reference sequence). The DNA of the CDR3 is TGTGCCAGTAGTATAGATCGCAGGGAAAACTATGGCTACACCTTC. It is translated as CASSIDRRENYGYTF.

Comments on this clone: Other DNA sequences from this sample encode an identical CDR3 as well. The chain carries TRBV30 and TRBJ1-5, with a tentative D call TRBD1 (5 bases). The CDR3 spans 13 residues. The germline CDR1 and CDR2 sequences are GTSNPN and SVGIG (reference sequence). V dropped 1 base and J dropped 2 bases, with 6 bases sitting between them. The CDR3 spells CAWSGGGNQPQHF. The CDR3 nucleotides read TGTGCCTGGAGTGGGGGCGGCAATCAGCCCCAGCATTTT.

This clone has more than one count but fewer than ten. V usage is TRBV30 and J usage is TRBJ1-5; possible D gene TRBD1, 5 bases. This CDR3 comprises 13 residues. The germline V gene has CDR1 GTSNPN and CDR2 SVGIG (reference sequence). The V gene lost 4 bases and the J gene lost 7 bases, with 14 bases spanning the gap. CDR3 loop: CAWTATWGQPQHF. CDR3 coding DNA: TGTGCCTGGACCGCTACATGGGGGCAGCCCCAGCATTTT.

This chain joins TRBV29-1 and TRBJ2-2; either TRBD1 or TRBD2 may supply D (5 bases each). The germline V gene encodes CDR1 SQVTM and CDR2 ANQGSEA. This CDR3 has 16 residues. V lost 5 bases and J lost 0, with 16 bases in between. The CDR3 DNA sequence: TGCAGCGTTCGGGGTGGGGCAAATGCGAACACCGGGGAGCTGTTTTTT. Translated: CSVRGGANANTGELFF.

This chain connects TRBV29-1 to TRBJ2-3, with D possibly TRBD2 on 5 matching bases. Germline CDR1 is SQVTM and CDR2 is ANQGSEA. The CDR3 is made up of 11 amino acids. The CDR3 coding sequence is TGCAGAGTAGCGAGCACAGATACGCAGTATTTT. It translates to CRVASTDTQYF.

The chain has TRBV7-3 and TRBJ1-1; maybe TRBD1 (6 bases). CDR1 is SGHTA, CDR2 FQGTGA, per germline. The CDR3 is made up of 14 amino acids. V gave up 3 bases and J gave up 5 bases, with 13 bases separating them. CDR3 DNA sequence: TGTGCCAGCAGCTTGTCCAGGGGTGAGACTGAAGCTTTCTTT. Protein: CASSLSRGETEAFF.

In its sample, this clone was seen a few times. The rearrangement links TRBV29-1 to TRBJ2-5; D is unresolved. The ends were cut back, 1 base at V and 4 bases at J, with 4 bases in the middle. CDR1 is SQVTM and CDR2 is ANQGSEA in the germline V gene. The CDR3 is made up of 11 amino acids. CDR3 amino acids: CSVEGAETQYF. The CDR3 DNA reads as TGCAGCGTTGAAGGTGCAGAGACCCAGTACTTC.

The chain employs TRBV30 and TRBJ2-5; possible D gene TRBD2, 5 bases. Trimming left V 0 bases short and J 0 bases short, with 8 bases between. In germline, CDR1 is GTSNPN, CDR2 SVGIG (reference sequence). The CDR3 is 14 amino acids. The CDR3 DNA is TGTGCCTGGAGTGTAGGACTGTACCAAGAGACCCAGTACTTC. Protein product: CAWSVGLYQETQYF.

The genes are TRBV5-1 and TRBJ1-2; 11 nucleotides line up with TRBD1. The germline V gene has CDR1 SGHRS and CDR2 YFSETQ. With 4 bases clipped from V and 2 bases from J, the junction kept 4 bases outside the gene matches. The CDR3 spans 15 residues. The CDR3 loop is CASSERDRGNYGYTF. CDR3 DNA: TGCGCCAGCAGCGAACGGGACAGGGGGAACTATGGCTACACCTTC.

The chain employs TRBV7-8 and TRBJ1-5, with D tentatively TRBD1 (5 bases). V dropped 3 bases and J dropped 7 bases, with 10 bases sitting between them. The V gene's germline CDR1 is SGHVS and CDR2 FQNEAQ. The CDR3 consists of 13 residues. The CDR3 DNA reads as TGTGCCAGCAGCTTGCAGGGTGACCAGCCCCAGCATTTT. Residues: CASSLQGDQPQHF.

In its sample, this clone was seen once. The rearrangement joins TRBV30 to TRBJ1-5, with a tentative D call TRBD1 (5 bases). Germline CDR1 GTSNPN, CDR2 SVGIG (reference sequence). Deletions cut 1 base from V and 7 bases from J, with 11 bases between. This CDR3 contains 13 residues. The CDR3 loop is CAWSGQWGQPQHF. The CDR3 DNA reads as TGTGCCTGGAGTGGACAGTGGGGCCAGCCCCAGCATTTT.

The chain carries TRBV29-1 and TRBJ2-5; D might be TRBD2 (5 bases). Germline loops: CDR1 SQVTM, CDR2 ANQGSEA. Trimming shortened V by 4 bases and J by 3 bases, and 9 bases separated the two germline ends. This CDR3 spans 12 amino acids. The CDR3: CSVGGLKETQYF. In nucleotides, the CDR3 is TGCAGCGTTGGTGGACTGAAAGAGACCCAGTACTTC. The full variable domain, its missing parts supplied by reference TRBV29-1 and TRBJ2-5, is SAVISQKPSRDICQRGTSLTIQCQVDSQVTMMFWYRQQPGQSLTLIATANQGSEATYESGFVIDKFPISRPNLTFSTLTVSNMSPEDSSIYLCSVGGLKETQYFGPGTRLLVL.

The genes are TRBV29-1 and TRBJ1-3; TRBD1 might be the D (5 bases). This CDR3 is built from 12 residues. Germline V gene lookup returns CDR1 SQVTM and CDR2 ANQGSEA. Trimming shortened V by 6 bases and J by 3 bases, and 9 bases separated the two germline ends. The DNA for the CDR3 is TGCAGCGTGGGGACGGATGGAAACACCATATATTTT. Translation: CSVGTDGNTIYF.

The J gene is TRBJ1-2, the V gene TRBV30; D ambiguous. The V and J ends lost 2 bases and 2 bases respectively, with 12 bases between them. The CDR3 is made up of 14 amino acids. Germline CDR1 and CDR2: GTSNPN and SVGIG (reference sequence). The CDR3 nucleotides read TGTGCCTGGAGTCCGACGCGGGTCAACTATGGCTACACCTTC. Residues: CAWSPTRVNYGYTF.

This chain uses TRBV25-1 with TRBJ1-2; TRBD1 matches at 7 bases. Unmatched junction bases numbered 1, after V lost 4 bases and J lost 5 bases. This CDR3 spans 12 amino acids. Per germline, CDR1 MGHDK and CDR2 SYGVNS. The chain's CDR3 is CASSGDSYGYTF. CDR3 coding DNA: TGTGCCAGCAGTGGGGACAGTTATGGCTACACCTTC.

The rearrangement joins TRBV6-5 to TRBJ2-7; D gene ambiguous. From germline, CDR1 is MNHEY and CDR2 SVGAGI. The CDR3 loop spans 13 amino acids. V was shortened by 7 bases and J by 6 bases, with 16 bases between the two germline ends. The CDR3 nucleotides are TGTGCCAGCAAGTCGTCTGGGCGGAGCGAGCAGTACTTC. Its protein is CASKSSGRSEQYF.

There are a few counts of this clone. This chain joins TRBV6-1 and TRBJ2-2; no firm D call. The V end lost 1 base, the J end lost 2 bases, and 2 bases lay between the germline ends. CDR1 MNHNS and CDR2 SASEGT come from the germline V gene. This CDR3 has 13 residues. The CDR3 DNA reads TGTGCCAGCAGTGAAGTCAACACCGGGGAGCTGTTTTTT. Its protein product is CASSEVNTGELFF.

This clone has only a few counts. The chain joins TRBV19 to TRBJ2-1; D may be TRBD2 (6 bases). Germline CDR1 is LNHDA and CDR2 is SQIVND (reference sequence). The CDR3 length is 17 residues. V was clipped by 4 bases and J by 9 bases, with 25 bases between them. This CDR3 reads CASSTPPSSAERLEQFF. For the CDR3, the DNA is TGTGCCAGTAGTACACCACCGTCTAGCGCAGAGCGACTTGAGCAGTTCTTC.